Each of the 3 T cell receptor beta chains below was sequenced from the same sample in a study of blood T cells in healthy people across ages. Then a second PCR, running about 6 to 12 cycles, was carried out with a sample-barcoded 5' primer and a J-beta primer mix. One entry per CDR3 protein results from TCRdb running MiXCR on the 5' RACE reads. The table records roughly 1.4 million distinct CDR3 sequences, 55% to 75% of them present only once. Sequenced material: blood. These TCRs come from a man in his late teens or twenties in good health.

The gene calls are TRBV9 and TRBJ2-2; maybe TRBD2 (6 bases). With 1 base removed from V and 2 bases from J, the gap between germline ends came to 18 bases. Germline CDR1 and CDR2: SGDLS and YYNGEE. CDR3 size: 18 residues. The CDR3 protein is CASSVLGTAGPNTGELFF. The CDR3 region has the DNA TGTGCCAGCAGCGTACTTGGCACAGCGGGCCCCAACACCGGGGAGCTGTTTTTT.

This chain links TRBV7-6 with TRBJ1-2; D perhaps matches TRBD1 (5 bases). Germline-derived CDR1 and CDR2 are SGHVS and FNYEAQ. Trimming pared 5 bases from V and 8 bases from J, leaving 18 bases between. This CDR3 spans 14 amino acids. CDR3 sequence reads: CASSRDPGQEGYTF. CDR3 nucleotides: TGTGCCAGCAGCCGTGACCCTGGACAAGAGGGCTACACCTTC.

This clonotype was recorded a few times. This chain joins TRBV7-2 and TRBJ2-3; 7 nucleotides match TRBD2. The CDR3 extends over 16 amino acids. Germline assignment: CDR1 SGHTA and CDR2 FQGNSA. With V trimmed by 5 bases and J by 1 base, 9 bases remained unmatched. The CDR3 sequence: CASSQRVAGGTDTQYF. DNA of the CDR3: TGTGCCAGCAGCCAAAGAGTGGCGGGGGGCACAGATACGCAGTATTTT.